This TCR beta chain was documented in a study of radiotherapy plus CTLA-4 blockade in lung cancer. After removal of 6 bases from V and 5 bases from J, the junction contained 10 bases not matched to a gene. Germline CDR1 is MNHNY and CDR2 is SVGAGI (reference sequence). The CDR3 extends over 16 amino acids. Profiling relied on immunoSEQ multiplex PCR, and the TCRdb table lists in-frame clones only, not all of them. The table includes 53,000 or so clones, about 88% detected once. The clonotype comes from a human donor with non-small cell lung cancer whose response to radiotherapy plus ipilimumab could not be evaluated. This chain uses TRBV6-6 with TRBJ2-1, with TRBD2 matching over 10 bases. Sequenced here: peripheral blood, sampled from a patient treated with radiotherapy plus ipilimumab. The CDR3 sequence: CASSPEGLADNNEQFF. As DNA, the CDR3 is TGTGCCAGCAGCCCTGAAGGACTAGCGGATAACAATGAGCAGTTCTTC.